This T cell receptor (beta chain) was found in a study of blood T cell repertoires in COVID-19. The table came from immunoSEQ multiplex PCR; TCRdb's copy has only in-frame clones and leaves some out. This table has approximately 120,000 clones, 85% to 90% appearing once. V lost 7 bases, J lost 0 bases, and 9 bases lay in between. The CDR3 has 13 residues. The germline V gene encodes CDR1 LNHDA and CDR2 SQIVND (reference sequence). The source of this sequence is a woman of 80 years or more with COVID-19, enrolled during active disease. The J gene is TRBJ1-1, the V gene TRBV19; maybe TRBD1 (6 bases). Sequenced material: peripheral blood. Written as DNA, the CDR3 is TGTGCCAGTACTGGGACAATGAACACTGAAGCTTTCTTT. Its protein is CASTGTMNTEAFF.